This passage covers 19 T cell receptor beta chains from one sample sequenced in a study of shared clonotypes between healthy human individuals. TCRdb keeps only in-frame clones here, not all; method: immunoSEQ multiplex PCR. Of around 980,000 clones in the sample, about 80% were seen once. The sample was memory CD4+ T cells from PBMCs. The subset here: CD45RA-negative fraction. These receptors were collected from a man younger than 30 in good health. Some clones in this sample may be carry-over from other donors' samples.

The V gene is TRBV28, the J gene TRBJ1-4; a possible D gene is TRBD1 (6 bases). Germline values: CDR1 MDHEN, CDR2 SYDVKM. Trimming removed 1 base from V and 7 bases from J, with 13 bases in between. This CDR3 has 15 residues. CDR3 nucleotides: TGTGCCAGCAGTTTATTTGGGGGCGGGGCTGAAAAACTGTTTTTT. As protein: CASSLFGGGAEKLFF. Complete variable domain (other parts from reference TRBV28 and TRBJ1-4): DVKVTQSSRYLVKRTGEKVFLECVQDMDHENMFWYRQDPGLGLRLIYFSYDVKMKEKGDIPEGYSVSREKKERFSLILESASTNQTSMYLCASSLFGGGAEKLFFGSGTQLSVL.

This clone was observed a few times. V gene TRBV4-2 combines with J gene TRBJ2-1, with D maybe TRBD2 (6 bases). The V end was cut by 6 bases, the J end by 4 bases, with 13 bases between. Germline V gene data show CDR1 as LGHNA and CDR2 as YNFKEQ. The CDR3 is 14 residues long. CDR3 in amino acids: CASSLVGGYNEQFF. The CDR3 DNA is TGTGCCAGCAGTCTAGTGGGGGGTTACAATGAGCAGTTCTTC.

This clone turned up a few times. The J gene is TRBJ1-1, the V gene TRBV30, with TRBD1 matching over 7 bases. J lost 7 bases, V lost 0 bases, and 5 bases had no gene match. CDR1 and CDR2 from the germline V gene are GTSNPN and SVGIG (reference sequence). The CDR3 totals 13 residues. The CDR3 coding sequence is TGTGCCTGGAGTGTACAGGGGCCTGGTGAAGCTTTCTTT. The encoded protein is CAWSVQGPGEAFF.

This chain joins TRBV30 and TRBJ1-5; no firm D call. Per germline, CDR1 GTSNPN and CDR2 SVGIG (reference sequence). This CDR3 is built from 13 residues. The V end lost 0 bases, the J end lost 6 bases, and 9 bases lay between the germline ends. The CDR3 nucleotides read TGTGCCTGGAGTGTACTGGAGGGTCAGCCCCAGCATTTT. The encoded protein is CAWSVLEGQPQHF.

Worth noting for this clone: Since a much larger clone is just one base distant, this may be a read error. This sequence joins TRBV30 and TRBJ2-5, with 7 bases aligning to TRBD1. Germline CDR1 is GTSNPN and CDR2 is SVGIG (reference sequence). The junction had 9 bases not matched to a gene; V was cut back by 3 bases and J by 8 bases. The CDR3 contains 13 residues. DNA of the CDR3: TGTGCCTGGAGCCAATCCAAGGGGGCAACCCAGTACTTC. It yields the protein CAWSQSKGATQYF.

CDR3 sequence: CASSQEGYGYTF. The CDR3 coding sequence is TGTGCCAGCAGTCAGGAGGGCTATGGCTACACCTTC. The gene calls are TRBV6-1 and TRBJ1-2; the D is unclear. V was pared by 5 bases and J by 4 bases, with 8 bases between. CDR1 is MNHNS and CDR2 is SASEGT in the germline V gene. The CDR3 runs to 12 residues.

The rearrangement links TRBV28 to TRBJ2-2, with unresolved D. With 2 bases removed from V and 1 base from J, the gap between germline ends came to 8 bases. CDR3 length equals 15 residues. Germline lookup yields CDR1 MDHEN and CDR2 SYDVKM. The CDR3 coding sequence is TGTGCCAGCAGTTTAGTCGGCTGGAACACCGGGGAGCTGTTTTTT. Encoded protein: CASSLVGWNTGELFF. Drawing the rest from reference TRBV28 and TRBJ2-2, the complete variable domain is DVKVTQSSRYLVKRTGEKVFLECVQDMDHENMFWYRQDPGLGLRLIYFSYDVKMKEKGDIPEGYSVSREKKERFSLILESASTNQTSMYLCASSLVGWNTGELFFGEGSRLTVL.

The V and J genes are TRBV30 and TRBJ1-1; D unclear. Germline-derived CDR1 and CDR2 are GTSNPN and SVGIG (reference sequence). Deletions cut 3 bases from V and 6 bases from J, with 20 bases between. The CDR3 spans 15 residues. The CDR3 nucleotides read TGTGCCTGGAGCATGGGCCTAACCTTATGGGCTGAAGCTTTCTTT. It yields the protein CAWSMGLTLWAEAFF.

The gene calls are TRBV27 and TRBJ2-7; 10 positions match TRBD1. Per germline, CDR1 MNHEY and CDR2 SMNVEV (reference sequence). CDR3 length: 13 amino acids. J gave up 3 bases and V 5 bases, and 1 base lay outside the gene matches. The CDR3 region is CASSRDRGYEQYF. CDR3 DNA: TGTGCCAGCAGTCGGGACAGGGGCTACGAGCAGTACTTC.

The CDR3 is CASGRSSGNTIYF. The CDR3 DNA sequence: TGTGCCTCCGGCCGCTCATCTGGAAACACCATATATTTT. This chain connects TRBV6-6 to TRBJ1-3; D gene unclear. The CDR3 contains 13 residues. Looked up from germline, CDR1 is MNHNY and CDR2 is SVGAGI (reference sequence). V lost 11 bases, J lost 1 base, and 12 bases lay in between.

This clone has a handful of counts. J is TRBJ2-5 and V is TRBV7-3; TRBD1 agrees at 9 bases. J lost 5 bases, V lost 1 base, and 5 bases had no gene match. Germline lookup yields CDR1 SGHTA and CDR2 FQGTGA. CDR3 length equals 15 residues. For the CDR3, the DNA is TGTGCCAGCAGCTTAAGAGGGACAGGGTTTGAGACCCAGTACTTC. Protein: CASSLRGTGFETQYF.

On this clone: The same CDR3 is also encoded by other DNA sequences in this sample. The V and J genes are TRBV18 and TRBJ1-5, with a tentative D call TRBD1 (6 bases). Germline assignment: CDR1 KGHSH and CDR2 LQKENI. V was shortened by 8 bases and J by 4 bases, with 9 bases between the two germline ends. The CDR3 runs 12 residues. The CDR3 loop is CASRTENQPQHF. The CDR3, as DNA: TGTGCCAGCCGGACAGAAAATCAGCCCCAGCATTTT.

V usage is TRBV14 and J usage is TRBJ2-5; 7 bases line up with TRBD2. The J call may be incorrect, as the DNA end agrees better with TRBJ2-7. CDR1 and CDR2 (germline): SGHDN, FVKESK. The CDR3 has 15 amino acids. In nucleotides, the CDR3 is TGTGCCAGCAGCCAAGGGTTTGGGGACTACTACGAGCAGTACTTC. Translation gives CASSQGFGDYYEQYF.

The V and J genes are TRBV28 and TRBJ1-3, with TRBD1 matching 8 bases. J was trimmed by 1 base and V by 6 bases; bases with no gene match: 8. Germline CDR1 reads MDHEN; CDR2 reads SYDVKM. The CDR3 contains 16 residues. CDR3: CASRDDRGRSGNTIYF. DNA of the CDR3: TGTGCCAGCAGGGACGACAGGGGCAGGTCTGGAAACACCATATATTTT.

This clone was seen a few times. This chain connects TRBV2 to TRBJ2-7; 7 positions match TRBD2. The CDR3 is 14 residues long. V was pared by 4 bases and J by 2 bases, with 5 bases of the junction left unmatched. Per germline, CDR1 SNHLY and CDR2 FYNNEI. The CDR3 loop reads CASSVLAATYEQYF. CDR3 sequence (DNA): TGTGCCAGCAGTGTGCTAGCGGCAACCTACGAGCAGTACTTC.

This chain uses TRBV18 with TRBJ2-1; weak D call: TRBD2 (6 bases). Germline V gene sequence: CDR1 KGHSH, CDR2 LQKENI. With 5 bases removed from V and 7 bases from J, the gap between germline ends came to 12 bases. The CDR3 totals 13 residues. The DNA for the CDR3 is TGTGCCAGCTCAGACGGGAGAGGAAATGAGCAGTTCTTC. It is translated as CASSDGRGNEQFF.

This sequence joins TRBV18 and TRBJ1-2, with a weak D call TRBD1 (6 bases). Trimming took off 5 bases at V and 4 bases at J, with 11 bases between the two ends. The CDR3 extends over 13 amino acids. The germline V gene has CDR1 KGHSH and CDR2 LQKENI. The CDR3 DNA sequence: TGTGCCAGCTCAGAGGACAGTATCTATGGCTACACCTTC. Encoded protein: CASSEDSIYGYTF.

The genes are TRBV29-1 and TRBJ1-1, with D perhaps matching TRBD1 (6 bases). Per the germline V gene, CDR1 is SQVTM and CDR2 is ANQGSEA. This CDR3 is built from 13 residues. Trimming removed 5 bases from V and 0 bases from J, with 10 bases in between. This CDR3 is CSVSTGMNTEAFF. The CDR3 DNA reads as TGCAGCGTTTCGACAGGCATGAACACTGAAGCTTTCTTT.

This chain connects TRBV2 to TRBJ2-3, with TRBD2 matching over 7 bases. This CDR3 has 14 amino acids. Per germline, CDR1 SNHLY and CDR2 FYNNEI. Trimming at V came to 8 bases and at J to 2 bases, leaving 7 bases not matched to a gene. The CDR3 DNA follows: TGTGCCAGCGGCTTAGCGGGTCTCACAGATACGCAGTATTTT. Encoded protein: CASGLAGLTDTQYF.